The 3 T cell receptor beta chains below come from one sample, sequenced in a study of cytomegalovirus exposure and HLA in healthy donors. Use of 60 Vbeta and 13 Jbeta primers characterized the PCR. Repertoires were generated with immunoSEQ multiplex PCR, while TCRdb's copy carries only in-frame clones and drops some. The sample has about 160,000 clones, roughly three quarters seen once. The sequencing sample was made of PBMCs. Source of these receptors: a man between 35 and 55 years old in good health and CMV-seropositive.

Comment on this clone: This CDR3 is also generated by other DNA sequences in the sample. The J gene is TRBJ1-6, the V gene TRBV6-1; 7 positions match TRBD1. Unmatched junction bases numbered 4, after V lost 4 bases and J lost 10 bases. Germline CDR1 is MNHNS and CDR2 is SASEGT. This CDR3 has 13 amino acids. In DNA form, the CDR3 reads TGTGCCAGCAGTGGTCAAGGGGGCTCACCCCTCCACTTT. As protein: CASSGQGGSPLHF.

This clone was seen a handful of times. The CDR3 spells CASGQGDIYEQYF. DNA of the CDR3: TGTGCCAGCGGACAGGGGGACATCTACGAGCAGTACTTC. The chain employs TRBV19 and TRBJ2-7; 10 bases map to TRBD1. With 9 bases clipped from V and 3 bases from J, the junction kept 5 bases outside the gene matches. Germline CDR1 reads LNHDA; CDR2 reads SQIVND (reference sequence). The CDR3 covers 13 residues.

V usage is TRBV4-3 and J usage is TRBJ2-1; 8 bases line up with TRBD2. After removal of 1 base from V and 4 bases from J, the junction contained 6 bases not matched to a gene. Germline V gene lookup returns CDR1 LGHNA and CDR2 YSLEER. The CDR3 length is 16 residues. For the CDR3, the DNA is TGCGCCAGCAGCCAAGTTCGGGGGGGTATGTACAATGAGCAGTTCTTC. This codes for CASSQVRGGMYNEQFF.